This TCR beta chain is drawn from a study of T cell responses to AZD1222 COVID-19 vaccine. The assay was immunoSEQ multiplex PCR, and TCRdb's table has in-frame clones only and misses some. The data show around 180,000 clones, 75% to 90% seen once. Whole-study results and caveats: Spike-specific TCR breadth and depth went up after people got two AZD1222 doses.

A word on this clone: Its matching antigen is unknown.

The CDR3 loop spans 13 amino acids. Germline CDR1 reads SGHTA; CDR2 reads FQGTGA. Trimming took off 2 bases at V and 3 bases at J, with 7 bases between the two ends. This chain links TRBV7-3 with TRBJ2-5; D is unresolved. Sequencing was performed on peripheral blood, taken on day 0 of MenACWY control vaccination. The sequence came from an adult in good health. CDR3 residues: CASSLLREETQYF. CDR3 DNA: TGTGCCAGCAGCTTATTACGTGAAGAGACCCAGTACTTC.